This T cell receptor (beta chain) is from a study of cytomegalovirus exposure and HLA in healthy donors. TCRdb keeps only in-frame clones here, not all; method: immunoSEQ multiplex PCR. The sample gives more than 90,000 clones, roughly 83% of which show up once; around 5% is in the top ten. The germline V gene has CDR1 SGDLS and CDR2 YYNGEE. Trimming took 0 bases from V and 5 from J; bases not matched to a gene: 8. The CDR3 is 16 residues long. Donors were drawn from the approximately 120-subject validation cohort, separate from the approximately 670-subject first cohort. The receptor comes from a man aged 18 to 30 in good health and CMV-seronegative. The sample was PBMCs. V gene TRBV9 combines with J gene TRBJ2-1, with 7 bases matching TRBD2. For the CDR3, the DNA is TGTGCCAGCAGCGTAGCTAGTCAAGCGGGACACAATGAGCAGTTCTTC. Translating gives CASSVASQAGHNEQFF.